This T cell receptor (beta chain) was profiled in a study of cytomegalovirus exposure and HLA in healthy donors. As for this clone: Its antigen is not known.

PCR employed 60 Vbeta and 13 Jbeta primers. Clones were sequenced by immunoSEQ multiplex PCR, and TCRdb holds only the in-frame ones, with some missing. The sample consists of 220,000 or so clones, around four fifths of them appearing once. V was clipped by 2 bases and J by 2 bases, with 13 bases between them. The CDR3 is 16 amino acids. From germline, CDR1 is LNHDA and CDR2 SQIVND (reference sequence). The study, taken as a whole, reports: The study listed 150 to 200 cytomegalovirus-associated TCR beta chains.

V usage is TRBV19 and J usage is TRBJ1-5; D is uncertain. The origin of this receptor is a man in his fifties or sixties in good health and CMV-seronegative. The sequenced sample was PBMCs. This CDR3 reads CASSILGSDGNQPQHF. The CDR3 bases are TGTGCCAGTAGTATATTGGGGAGTGATGGCAATCAGCCCCAGCATTTT.